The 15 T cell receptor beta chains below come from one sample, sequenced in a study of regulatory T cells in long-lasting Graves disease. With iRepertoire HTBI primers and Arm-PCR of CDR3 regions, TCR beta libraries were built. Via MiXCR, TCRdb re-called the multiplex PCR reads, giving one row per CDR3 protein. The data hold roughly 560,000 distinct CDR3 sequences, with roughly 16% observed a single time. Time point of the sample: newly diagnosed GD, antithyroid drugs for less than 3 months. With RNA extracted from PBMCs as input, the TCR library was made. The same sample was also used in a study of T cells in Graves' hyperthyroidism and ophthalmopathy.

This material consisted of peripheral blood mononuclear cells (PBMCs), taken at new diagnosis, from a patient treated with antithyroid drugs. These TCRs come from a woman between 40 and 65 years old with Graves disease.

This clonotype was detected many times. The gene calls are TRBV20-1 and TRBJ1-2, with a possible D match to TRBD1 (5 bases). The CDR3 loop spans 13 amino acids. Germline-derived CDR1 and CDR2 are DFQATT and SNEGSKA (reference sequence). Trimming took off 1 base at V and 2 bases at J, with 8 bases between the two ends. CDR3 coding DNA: TGCAGTGCTAGAGGGGGGGGGAACTATGGCTACACCTTC. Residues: CSARGGGNYGYTF.

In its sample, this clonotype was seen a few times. This CDR3 is CASSYRGFQPQHF. In DNA, the CDR3 is TGTGCCAGCAGTTACAGAGGGTTTCAGCCCCAGCATTTT. The gene calls are TRBV6-5 and TRBJ1-5, with D unresolved. Germline CDR1 MNHEY, CDR2 SVGAGI. The CDR3 extends over 13 amino acids. Trimming removed 2 bases at V and 6 bases at J, with 8 bases between.

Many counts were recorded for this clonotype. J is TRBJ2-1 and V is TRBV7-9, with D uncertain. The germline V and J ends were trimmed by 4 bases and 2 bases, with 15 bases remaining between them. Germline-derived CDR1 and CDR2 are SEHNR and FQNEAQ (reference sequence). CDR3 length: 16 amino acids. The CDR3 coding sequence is TGTGCCAGCAGCTCGCCAGCAGGACGGGCCTACAATGAGCAGTTCTTC. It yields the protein CASSSPAGRAYNEQFF.

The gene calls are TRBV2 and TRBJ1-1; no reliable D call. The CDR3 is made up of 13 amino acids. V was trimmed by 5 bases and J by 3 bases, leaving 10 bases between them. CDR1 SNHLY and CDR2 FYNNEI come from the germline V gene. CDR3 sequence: CASSKVRDTEAFF. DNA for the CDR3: TGTGCCAGCAGTAAGGTTAGGGACACTGAAGCTTTCTTT.

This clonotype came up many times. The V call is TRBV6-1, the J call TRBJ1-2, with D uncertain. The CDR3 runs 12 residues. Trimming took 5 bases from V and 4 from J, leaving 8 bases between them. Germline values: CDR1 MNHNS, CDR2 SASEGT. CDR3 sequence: CASSRVGYGYTF. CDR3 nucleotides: TGTGCCAGCAGTAGGGTGGGCTATGGCTACACCTTC.

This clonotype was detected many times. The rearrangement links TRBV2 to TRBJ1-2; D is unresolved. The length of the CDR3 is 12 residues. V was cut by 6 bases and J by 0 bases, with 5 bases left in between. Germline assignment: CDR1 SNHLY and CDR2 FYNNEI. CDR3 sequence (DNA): TGTGCCAGCAGCGAGCCTAACTATGGCTACACCTTC. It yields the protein CASSEPNYGYTF. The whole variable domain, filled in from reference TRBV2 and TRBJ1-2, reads EPEVTQTPSHQVTQMGQEVILRCVPISNHLYFYWYRQILGQKVEFLVSFYNNEISEKSEIFDDQFSVERPDGSNFTLKIRSTKLEDSAMYFCASSEPNYGYTFGSGTRLTVV.

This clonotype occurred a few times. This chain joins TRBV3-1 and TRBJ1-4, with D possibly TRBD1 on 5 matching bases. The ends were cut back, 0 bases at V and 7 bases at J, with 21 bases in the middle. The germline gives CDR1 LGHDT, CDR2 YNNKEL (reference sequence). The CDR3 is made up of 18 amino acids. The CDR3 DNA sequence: TGTGCCAGCAGCCAAGATTTGCGTGAAAGGGGCCGCAGTGAAAAACTGTTTTTT. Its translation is CASSQDLRERGRSEKLFF. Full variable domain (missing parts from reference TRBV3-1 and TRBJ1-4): DTAVSQTPKYLVTQMGNDKSIKCEQNLGHDTMYWYKQDSKKFLKIMFSYNNKELIINETVPNRFSPKSPDKAHLNLHINSLELGDSAVYFCASSQDLRERGRSEKLFFGSGTQLSVL.

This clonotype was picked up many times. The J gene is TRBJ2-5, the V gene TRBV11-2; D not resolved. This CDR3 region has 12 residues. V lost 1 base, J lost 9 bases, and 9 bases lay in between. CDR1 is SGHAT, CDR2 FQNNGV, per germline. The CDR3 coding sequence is TGTGCCAGCAGCTTAGCCGGCTCGGCCCAGTACTTC. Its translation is CASSLAGSAQYF.

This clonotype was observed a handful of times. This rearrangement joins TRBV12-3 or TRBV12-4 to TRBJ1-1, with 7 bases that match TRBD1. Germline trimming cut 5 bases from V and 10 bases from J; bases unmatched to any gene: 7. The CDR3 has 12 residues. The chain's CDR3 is CASSKTGRGAFF. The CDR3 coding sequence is TGTGCCAGCAGTAAGACAGGGAGAGGAGCTTTCTTT.

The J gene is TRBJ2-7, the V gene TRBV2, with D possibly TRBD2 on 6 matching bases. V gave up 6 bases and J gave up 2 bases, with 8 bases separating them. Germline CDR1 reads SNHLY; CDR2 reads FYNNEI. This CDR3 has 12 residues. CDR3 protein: CASRGTPYEQYF. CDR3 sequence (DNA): TGTGCCAGCAGGGGGACTCCCTACGAGCAGTACTTC.

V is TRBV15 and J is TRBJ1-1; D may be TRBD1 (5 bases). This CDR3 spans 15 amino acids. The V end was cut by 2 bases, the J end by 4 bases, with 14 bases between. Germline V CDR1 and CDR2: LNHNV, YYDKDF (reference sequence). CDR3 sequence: CATSRTRQSGTEAFF. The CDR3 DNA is TGTGCCACCAGCAGAACTCGACAGTCGGGCACTGAAGCTTTCTTT.

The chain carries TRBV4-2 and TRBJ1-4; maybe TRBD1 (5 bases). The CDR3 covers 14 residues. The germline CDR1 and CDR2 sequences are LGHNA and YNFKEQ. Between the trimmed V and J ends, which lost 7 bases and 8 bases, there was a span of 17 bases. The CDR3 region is CASTPPEGREKLFF. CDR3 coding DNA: TGTGCCAGCACCCCCCCCGAGGGGCGGGAAAAACTGTTTTTT.

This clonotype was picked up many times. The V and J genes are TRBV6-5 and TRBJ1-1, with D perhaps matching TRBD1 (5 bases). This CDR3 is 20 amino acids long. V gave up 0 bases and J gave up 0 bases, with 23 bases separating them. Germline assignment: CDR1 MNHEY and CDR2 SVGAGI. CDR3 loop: CASSYSRGVQLHDMNTEAFF. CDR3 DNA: TGTGCCAGCAGTTACTCGAGAGGGGTCCAGCTACACGATATGAACACTGAAGCTTTCTTT.

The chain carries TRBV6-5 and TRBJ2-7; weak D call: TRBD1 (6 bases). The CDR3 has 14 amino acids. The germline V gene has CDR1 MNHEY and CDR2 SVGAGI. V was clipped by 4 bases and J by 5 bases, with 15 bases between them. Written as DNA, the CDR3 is TGTGCCAGCAGTTTCGGCAGGGGCAAGGACGAGCAGTACTTC. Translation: CASSFGRGKDEQYF.

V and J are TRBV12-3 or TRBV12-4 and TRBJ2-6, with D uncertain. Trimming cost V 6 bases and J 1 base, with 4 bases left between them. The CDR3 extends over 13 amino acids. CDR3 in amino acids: CASRASGANVLTF. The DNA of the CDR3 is TGTGCCAGCAGAGCATCTGGGGCCAACGTCCTGACTTTC.